This TCR beta chain was obtained from a study of radiation and T cells in renal cell carcinoma. The protocol was immunoSEQ multiplex PCR, while the TCRdb copy is restricted to in-frame clones and leaves out a portion. The table records 65,000 to 80,000 clones, roughly 85% of them present only once. The ends were cut back, 7 bases at V and 6 bases at J, with 19 bases in the middle. Germline V gives CDR1 MNHEY, CDR2 SVGAGI. The CDR3 is 14 amino acids. Time point here: blood 2 weeks post-SBRT. Noted treatment: 15 Gy SBRT to primary tumor, nephrectomy 4 weeks later. The receptor comes from a woman between 45 and 60 years old with renal cell carcinoma. V and J are TRBV6-5 and TRBJ2-7; D remains unclear. This specimen consisted of blood, obtained from a patient whose treatment included radiotherapy and nephrectomy. The CDR3 region has the DNA TGTGCCAGCACCCTGGGTTCGGGCTCTTCCGAGCAGTACTTC. Protein product: CASTLGSGSSEQYF.